A selection of T cell receptor beta chains follows, all from one sample in a study of T-cell reconstitution after alpha-beta-depleted transplantation in children. MiXCR was run by TCRdb on the PCR reads, yielding one entry per CDR3 protein. The top ten clones hold more than 5.5% of a sample with about 200,000 distinct CDR3 sequences, approximately 7% of them seen once. Sequencing was performed on PBMCs, taken before TCRalphabeta/CD19-depleted stem cell transplant. These receptors were taken from a boy aged 2-15 years with acute lymphoblastic leukemia, due to receive a stem cell transplant. CDR3s include the opening cysteine and the closing phenylalanine or tryptophan. A D gene is named only where the DNA matches it firmly. Clone size is not always given. Where it is, it says once, few, many or a class for expanded clones.

cdr3_aa	cdr3_nt	d_call	clone_size	v_call	j_call
CASSAGGPYNEQFF	TGTGCCAGCAGCGCCGGGGGGCCGTACAATGAGCAGTTCTTC	-	few	TRBV11-2	TRBJ2-1
CASSVGQGVSEQFF	TGTGCCAGCAGCGTTGGACAGGGGGTAAGTGAGCAGTTCTTC	TRBD1	many	TRBV7-2	TRBJ2-1
CASSEGIYGDEKLFF	TGTGCCAGCAGTGAGGGAATTTACGGGGATGAAAAACTGTTTTTT	-	many	TRBV2	TRBJ1-4
CSARRTSGGIHQETQYF	TGCAGTGCACGTCGGACTAGCGGGGGGATTCATCAAGAGACCCAGTACTTC	TRBD2	many	TRBV20-1	TRBJ2-5
CARGTNNPDTQYF	TGTGCCAGGGGGACAAATAACCCAGATACGCAGTATTTT	-	many	TRBV2	TRBJ2-3
CASSGTEQYF	TGTGCCAGCAGCGGGACAGAGCAGTACTTC	-	-	TRBV7-9	TRBJ2-7
CASSSGTGGFYEQYF	TGTGCCAGCAGCTCAGGGACAGGGGGTTTCTACGAGCAGTACTTC	TRBD1	-	TRBV7-2	TRBJ2-7
CASSLNRDSAGEGYF	TGTGCCAGCAGTTTAAACCGGGACTCCGCCGGAGAAGGGTACTTC	-	many	TRBV6-5	TRBJ2-7
CASRRTDTQYF	TGTGCCAGCAGACGCACAGATACGCAGTATTTT	-	many	TRBV25-1	TRBJ2-3
CASSQWVSEYNEQFF	TGTGCCAGCAGCCAATGGGTTAGTGAGTACAATGAGCAGTTCTTC	-	many	TRBV7-2	TRBJ2-1
CASAGSGRPSRQQFF	TGTGCCAGCGCCGGGAGCGGGAGGCCCTCTAGGCAGCAGTTCTTC	TRBD2	many	TRBV6-1	TRBJ2-1
CASLLASGGYEQYF	TGTGCCAGCTTATTGGCTAGCGGGGGGTACGAGCAGTACTTC	TRBD2	many	TRBV7-8	TRBJ2-7
CSARVEGGWGNQPQHF	TGCAGTGCTAGAGTAGAAGGGGGGTGGGGGAATCAGCCCCAGCATTTT	-	-	TRBV20-1	TRBJ1-5
CASIGGNEKLFF	TGTGCCAGCATCGGTGGCAATGAAAAACTGTTTTTT	-	-	TRBV28	TRBJ1-4
CASSPLDSTPYEQYF	TGTGCCAGCTCTCCACTCGACAGCACCCCATACGAGCAGTACTTC	-	-	TRBV18	TRBJ2-7
CASSRTNPNTDTQYF	TGTGCCAGCAGCAGGACTAACCCAAACACAGATACGCAGTATTTT	-	many	TRBV9	TRBJ2-3
CASSLTSGGARDTQYF	TGTGCCAGCAGCTTGACTAGCGGGGGGGCGCGAGATACGCAGTATTTT	TRBD2	many	TRBV5-5	TRBJ2-3
CSAWGLLYNEQFF	TGCAGTGCCTGGGGACTACTCTACAATGAGCAGTTCTTC	TRBD2	-	TRBV20-1	TRBJ2-1
CSARDLYTSTNYEQYF	TGCAGTGCTAGAGATCTCTATACTAGCACGAACTACGAGCAGTACTTC	-	many	TRBV20-1	TRBJ2-7
CASSSLNEQFF	TGTGCCAGCAGCTCTTTAAACGAGCAGTTCTTC	-	many	TRBV27	TRBJ2-1
CSASGSSYEQYF	TGCAGTGCTAGCGGGAGCTCCTACGAGCAGTACTTC	-	many	TRBV20-1	TRBJ2-7
CSVELRGPGVGANVLTF	TGCAGCGTTGAGCTGCGGGGCCCGGGGGTTGGGGCCAACGTCCTGACTTTC	-	-	TRBV29-1	TRBJ2-6
CASSPARYPEHNEQFF	TGTGCCAGCAGCCCGGCGCGCTACCCGGAGCACAATGAGCAGTTCTTC	-	few	TRBV5-6	TRBJ2-1
CSVNPSGPAYNEQFF	TGCAGCGTTAACCCCTCTGGGCCGGCTTACAATGAGCAGTTCTTC	-	many	TRBV29-1	TRBJ2-1
CASSLVLKGSNEKLFF	TGTGCCAGCAGCTTGGTCCTAAAGGGGTCTAATGAAAAACTGTTTTTT	-	-	TRBV7-9	TRBJ1-4
CATSRDVGGTDTQYF	TGTGCCACCAGCCGGGACGTGGGGGGCACAGATACGCAGTATTTT	-	few	TRBV15	TRBJ2-3
CASSLGSPETQYF	TGTGCCAGCAGCTTGGGCTCCCCGGAGACCCAGTACTTC	-	many	TRBV7-8	TRBJ2-5
CASSFRDGTEAFF	TGTGCCAGCAGTTTTAGGGACGGCACTGAAGCTTTCTTT	-	-	TRBV12-3/TRBV12-4	TRBJ1-1